Below, one T cell receptor (beta chain) is given with its context. Its antigen remains unidentified. The data belong to a study of T cell responses to AZD1222 COVID-19 vaccine. Findings and limits, study-wide: Spike-specific TCR repertoires showed rising breadth and depth after two AZD1222 doses.

Per germline, CDR1 SGHRS and CDR2 YFSETQ. The CDR3 is made up of 15 amino acids. V lost 6 bases and J 2 bases, leaving 16 bases between the germline ends. The method was immunoSEQ multiplex PCR; TCRdb's version includes in-frame clones alone and lacks a portion of them. The sample has 150,000 or so clones, about 92% seen once; the top ten hold approximately 0.97%. The rearrangement uses TRBV5-1 and TRBJ2-3, with D maybe TRBD2 (6 bases). The material sequenced was peripheral blood, taken on day 0 of AZD1222 vaccination. The sequence was obtained from an adult in good health. The CDR3 nucleotides read TGCGCCAGCACCCCGCTACTAGCCTCCACAGATACGCAGTATTTT. The encoded protein is CASTPLLASTDTQYF.